The subject of this entry is one T cell receptor (beta chain). This record belongs to a study of glioma-infiltrating T cells. Using RNA template, CDR3s of TCR alpha and beta were amplified with iRepertoire arm-PCR. For one-step reverse transcription and amplification, 100-400 ng of tissue mRNA or PBMC total RNA was used. TCRdb passed the multiplex PCR reads through MiXCR, listing each CDR3 protein once. The profile shows over 120,000 distinct CDR3 sequences, 39% of them singletons. The CDR3 length is 17 residues. The germline CDR1 and CDR2 sequences are LNHDA and SQIVND (reference sequence). J was trimmed by 0 bases and V by 6 bases; bases with no gene match: 13.

The chain employs TRBV19 and TRBJ1-2; the match to TRBD1 covers 7 bases. Sample: glioma tissue, nonneoplastic brain tissue, or PBMCs (not recorded which). The sequence came from a human donor with low-grade glioma or glioblastoma, undergoing nonglioma brain surgery, or in good health (not recorded which). CDR3 sequence: CASRGPRAQGTNYGYTF. The DNA for the CDR3 is TGTGCCAGTAGGGGCCCCCGCGCACAGGGGACTAACTATGGCTACACCTTC. Together with reference TRBV19 and TRBJ1-2, the CDR3 gives the full variable domain: DGGITQSPKYLFRKEGQNVTLSCEQNLNHDAMYWYRQDPGQGLRLIYYSQIVNDFQKGDIAEGYSVSREKKESFPLTVTSAQKNPTAFYLCASRGPRAQGTNYGYTFGSGTRLTVV.